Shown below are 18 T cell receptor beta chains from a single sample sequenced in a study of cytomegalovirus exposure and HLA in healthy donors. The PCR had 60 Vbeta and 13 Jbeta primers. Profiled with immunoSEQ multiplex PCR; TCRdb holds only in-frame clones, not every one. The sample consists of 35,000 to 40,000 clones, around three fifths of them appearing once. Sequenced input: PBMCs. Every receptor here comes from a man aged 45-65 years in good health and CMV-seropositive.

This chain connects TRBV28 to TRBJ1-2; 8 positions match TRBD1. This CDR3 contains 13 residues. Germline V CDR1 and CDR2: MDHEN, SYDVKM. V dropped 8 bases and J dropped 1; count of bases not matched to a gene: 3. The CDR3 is CASGQGVNYGYTF. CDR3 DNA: TGTGCCAGCGGACAGGGCGTTAACTATGGCTACACCTTC.

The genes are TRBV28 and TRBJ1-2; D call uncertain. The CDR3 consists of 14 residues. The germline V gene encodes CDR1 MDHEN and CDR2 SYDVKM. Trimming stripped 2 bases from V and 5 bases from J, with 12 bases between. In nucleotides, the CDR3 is TGTGCCAGCAGTTTAGTTGTGAAAGAGTATGGCTACACCTTC. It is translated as CASSLVVKEYGYTF.

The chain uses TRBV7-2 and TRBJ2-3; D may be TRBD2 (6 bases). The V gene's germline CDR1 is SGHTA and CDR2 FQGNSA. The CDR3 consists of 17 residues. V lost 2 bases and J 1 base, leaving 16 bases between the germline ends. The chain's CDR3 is CASSLNLGGAGTDTQYF. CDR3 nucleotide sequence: TGTGCCAGCAGCTTAAACTTAGGCGGGGCTGGCACAGATACGCAGTATTTT. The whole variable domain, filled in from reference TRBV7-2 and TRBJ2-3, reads GAGVSQSPSNKVTEKGKDVELRCDPISGHTALYWYRQSLGQGLEFLIYFQGNSAPDKSGLPSDRFSAERTGGSVSTLTIQRTQQEDSAVYLCASSLNLGGAGTDTQYFGPGTRLTVL.

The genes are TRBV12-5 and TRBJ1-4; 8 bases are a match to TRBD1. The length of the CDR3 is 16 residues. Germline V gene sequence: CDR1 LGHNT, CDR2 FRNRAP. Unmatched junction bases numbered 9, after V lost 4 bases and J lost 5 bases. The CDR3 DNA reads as TGTGCTAGTGGTTCCTATTACAGGGGGGTCAATGAAAAACTGTTTTTT. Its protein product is CASGSYYRGVNEKLFF. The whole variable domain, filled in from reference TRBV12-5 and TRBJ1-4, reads DARVTQTPRHKVTEMGQEVTMRCQPILGHNTVFWYRQTMMQGLELLAYFRNRAPLDDSGMPKDRFSAEMPDATLATLKIQPSEPRDSAVYFCASGSYYRGVNEKLFFGSGTQLSVL.

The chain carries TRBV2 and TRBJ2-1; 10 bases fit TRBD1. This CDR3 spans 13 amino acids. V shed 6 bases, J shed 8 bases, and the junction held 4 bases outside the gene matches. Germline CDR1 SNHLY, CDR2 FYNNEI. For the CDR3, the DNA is TGTGCCAGCAGGGGGACAGGGGTGGATGAGCAGTTCTTC. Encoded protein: CASRGTGVDEQFF.

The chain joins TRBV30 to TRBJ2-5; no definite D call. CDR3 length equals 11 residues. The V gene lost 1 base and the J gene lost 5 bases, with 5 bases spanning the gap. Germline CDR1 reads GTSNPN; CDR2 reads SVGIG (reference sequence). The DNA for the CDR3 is TGTGCCTGGAGTGCCGCGGAGACCCAGTACTTC. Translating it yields CAWSAAETQYF.

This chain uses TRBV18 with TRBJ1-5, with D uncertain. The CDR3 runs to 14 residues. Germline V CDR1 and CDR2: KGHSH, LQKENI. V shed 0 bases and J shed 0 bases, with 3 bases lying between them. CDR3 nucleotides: TGTGCCAGCTCACCACCCTATAGCAATCAGCCCCAGCATTTT. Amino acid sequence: CASSPPYSNQPQHF.

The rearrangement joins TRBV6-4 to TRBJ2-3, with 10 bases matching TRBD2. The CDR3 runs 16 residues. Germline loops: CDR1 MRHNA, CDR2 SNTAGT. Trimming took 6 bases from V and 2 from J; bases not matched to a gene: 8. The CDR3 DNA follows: TGTGCCAGCAGCGACCTAGCGGGGGCTATCACAGATACGCAGTATTTT. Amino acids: CASSDLAGAITDTQYF.

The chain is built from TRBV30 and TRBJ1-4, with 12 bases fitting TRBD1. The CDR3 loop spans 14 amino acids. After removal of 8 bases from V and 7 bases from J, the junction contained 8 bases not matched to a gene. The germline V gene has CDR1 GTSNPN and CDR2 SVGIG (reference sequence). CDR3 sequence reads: CAGTGGVRSEKLFF. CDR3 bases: TGTGCCGGGACAGGGGGCGTAAGGAGTGAAAAACTGTTTTTT.

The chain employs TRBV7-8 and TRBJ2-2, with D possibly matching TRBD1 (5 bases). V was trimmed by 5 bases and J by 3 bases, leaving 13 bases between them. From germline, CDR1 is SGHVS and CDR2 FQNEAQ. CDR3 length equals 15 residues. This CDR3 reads CASSPVGEYTGELFF. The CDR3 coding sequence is TGTGCCAGCAGCCCAGTAGGGGAATACACCGGGGAGCTGTTTTTT.

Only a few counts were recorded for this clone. The CDR3 here is CASSPHTGGYEQFF. CDR3 in DNA: TGTGCCAGCAGCCCACACACGGGGGGATATGAGCAGTTCTTC. The genes are TRBV9 and TRBJ2-1, with 7 nucleotides matching TRBD2. CDR1 and CDR2 from the germline V gene are SGDLS and YYNGEE. The CDR3 has 14 residues. J was trimmed by 8 bases and V by 4 bases; bases with no gene match: 9.

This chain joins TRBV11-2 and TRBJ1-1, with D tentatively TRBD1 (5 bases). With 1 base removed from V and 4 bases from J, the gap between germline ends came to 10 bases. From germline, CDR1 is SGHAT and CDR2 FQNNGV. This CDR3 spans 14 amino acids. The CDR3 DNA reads TGTGCCAGCAGCTTAGTTGGGGGAGGCACTGAAGCTTTCTTT. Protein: CASSLVGGGTEAFF.

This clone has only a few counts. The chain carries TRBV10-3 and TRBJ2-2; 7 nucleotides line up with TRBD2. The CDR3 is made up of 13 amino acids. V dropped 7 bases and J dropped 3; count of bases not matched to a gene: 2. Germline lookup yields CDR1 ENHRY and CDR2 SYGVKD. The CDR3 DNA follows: TGTGCCATCAACAGCGGGGACACCGGGGAGCTGTTTTTT. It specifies CAINSGDTGELFF.

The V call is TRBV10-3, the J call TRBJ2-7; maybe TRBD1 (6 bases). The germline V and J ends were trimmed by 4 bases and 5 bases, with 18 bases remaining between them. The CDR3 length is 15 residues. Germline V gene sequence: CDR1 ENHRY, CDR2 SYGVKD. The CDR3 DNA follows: TGTGCCATCAGTGTAAATACAGGGAGTTCCCACGAGCAGTACTTC. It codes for CAISVNTGSSHEQYF.

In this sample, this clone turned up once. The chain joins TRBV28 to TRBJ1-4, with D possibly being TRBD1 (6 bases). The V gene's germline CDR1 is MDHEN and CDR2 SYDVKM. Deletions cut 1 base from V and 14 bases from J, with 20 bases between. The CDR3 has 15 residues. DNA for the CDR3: TGTGCCAGCAGTTTATTCCGAACAGGGAGGGGAAGTCTGTTTTTT. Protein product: CASSLFRTGRGSLFF. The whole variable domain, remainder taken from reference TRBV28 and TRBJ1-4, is DVKVTQSSRYLVKRTGEKVFLECVQDMDHENMFWYRQDPGLGLRLIYFSYDVKMKEKGDIPEGYSVSREKKERFSLILESASTNQTSMYLCASSLFRTGRGSLFFGSGTQLSVL.

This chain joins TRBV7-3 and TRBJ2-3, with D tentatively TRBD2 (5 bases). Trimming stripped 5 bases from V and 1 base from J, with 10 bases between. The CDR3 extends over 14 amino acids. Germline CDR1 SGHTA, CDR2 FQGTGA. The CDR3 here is CASSPAGGTDTQYF. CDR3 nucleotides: TGTGCCAGCAGCCCCGCGGGTGGCACAGATACGCAGTATTTT. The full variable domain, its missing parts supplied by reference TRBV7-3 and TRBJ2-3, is GAGVSQTPSNKVTEKGKYVELRCDPISGHTALYWYRQSLGQGPEFLIYFQGTGAADDSGLPNDRFFAVRPEGSVSTLKIQRTERGDSAVYLCASSPAGGTDTQYFGPGTRLTVL.

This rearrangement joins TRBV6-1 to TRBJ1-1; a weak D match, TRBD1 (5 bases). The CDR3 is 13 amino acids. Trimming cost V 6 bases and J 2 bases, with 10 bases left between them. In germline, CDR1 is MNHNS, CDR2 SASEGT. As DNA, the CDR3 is TGTGCCAGCAGCGCAGGGTCAAACACTGAAGCTTTCTTT. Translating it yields CASSAGSNTEAFF.

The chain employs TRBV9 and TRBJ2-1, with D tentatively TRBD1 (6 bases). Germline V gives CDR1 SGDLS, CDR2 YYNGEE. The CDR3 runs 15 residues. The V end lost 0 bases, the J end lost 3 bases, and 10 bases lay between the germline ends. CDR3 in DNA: TGTGCCAGCAGCGTAGCCGGGGACATCTACAATGAGCAGTTCTTC. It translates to CASSVAGDIYNEQFF.